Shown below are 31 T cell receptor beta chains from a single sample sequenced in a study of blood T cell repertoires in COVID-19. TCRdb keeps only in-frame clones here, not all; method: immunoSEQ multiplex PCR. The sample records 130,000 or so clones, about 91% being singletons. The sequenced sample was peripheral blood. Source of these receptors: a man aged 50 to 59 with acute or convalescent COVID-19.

DNA for the CDR3: TGCGCCAGCAGCTTCGGACCAGGACAGGGAGAAAACACCATATATTTT. Its translation: CASSFGPGQGENTIYF. The chain couples TRBV5-1 to TRBJ1-3, with 8 bases fitting TRBD1. The CDR3 loop spans 16 amino acids. The V and J ends lost 2 bases and 6 bases, in that order; junction bases with no gene match: 10. CDR1 and CDR2 from the germline V gene are SGHRS and YFSETQ.

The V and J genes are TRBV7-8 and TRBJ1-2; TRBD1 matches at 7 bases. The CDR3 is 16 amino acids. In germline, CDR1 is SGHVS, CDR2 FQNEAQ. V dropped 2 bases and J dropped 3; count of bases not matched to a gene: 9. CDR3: CASSLFEQTGYYGYTF. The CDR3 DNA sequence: TGTGCCAGCAGCTTATTTGAGCAGACAGGGTACTATGGCTACACCTTC.

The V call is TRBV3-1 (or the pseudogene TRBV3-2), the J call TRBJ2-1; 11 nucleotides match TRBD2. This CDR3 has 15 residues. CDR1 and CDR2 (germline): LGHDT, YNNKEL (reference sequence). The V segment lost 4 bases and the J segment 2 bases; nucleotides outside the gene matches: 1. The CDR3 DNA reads TGTGCCAGCAGCCCTAGCGGGAGGACCTACAATGAGCAGTTCTTC. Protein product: CASSPSGRTYNEQFF.

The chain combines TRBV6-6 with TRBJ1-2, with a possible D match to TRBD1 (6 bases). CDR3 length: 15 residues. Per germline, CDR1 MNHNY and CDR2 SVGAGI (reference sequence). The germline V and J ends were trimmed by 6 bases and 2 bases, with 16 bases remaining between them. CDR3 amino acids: CASRQGASLNYGYTF. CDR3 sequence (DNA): TGTGCCAGCAGACAGGGAGCCTCACTGAACTATGGCTACACCTTC.

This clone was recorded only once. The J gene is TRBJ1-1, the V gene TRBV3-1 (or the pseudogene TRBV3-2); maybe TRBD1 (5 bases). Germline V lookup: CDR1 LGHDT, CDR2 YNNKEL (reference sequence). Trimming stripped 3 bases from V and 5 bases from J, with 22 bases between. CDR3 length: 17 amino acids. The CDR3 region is CASSHFPQGLRPTEAFF. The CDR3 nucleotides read TGTGCCAGCAGCCATTTTCCCCAGGGCCTGCGTCCGACTGAAGCTTTCTTT.

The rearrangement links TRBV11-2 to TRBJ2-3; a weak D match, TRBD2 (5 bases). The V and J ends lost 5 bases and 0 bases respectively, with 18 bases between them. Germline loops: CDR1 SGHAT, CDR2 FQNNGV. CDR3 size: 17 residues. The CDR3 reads CASSTPTIPGSTDTQYF. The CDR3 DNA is TGTGCCAGCAGCACACCCACCATCCCGGGGAGCACAGATACGCAGTATTTT.

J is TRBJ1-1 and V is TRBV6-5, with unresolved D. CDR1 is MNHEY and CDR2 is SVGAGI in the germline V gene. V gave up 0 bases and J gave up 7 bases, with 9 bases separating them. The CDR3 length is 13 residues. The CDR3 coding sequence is TGTGCCAGCAGTTACTCCGCGGGGTTTGAAGCTTTCTTT. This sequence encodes CASSYSAGFEAFF.

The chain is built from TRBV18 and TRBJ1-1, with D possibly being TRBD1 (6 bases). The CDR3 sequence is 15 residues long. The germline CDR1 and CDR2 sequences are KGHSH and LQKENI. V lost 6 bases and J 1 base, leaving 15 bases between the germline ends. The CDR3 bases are TGTGCCAGCTCTCTAGGCGGGGGGCAGAACACTGAAGCTTTCTTT. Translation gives CASSLGGGQNTEAFF.

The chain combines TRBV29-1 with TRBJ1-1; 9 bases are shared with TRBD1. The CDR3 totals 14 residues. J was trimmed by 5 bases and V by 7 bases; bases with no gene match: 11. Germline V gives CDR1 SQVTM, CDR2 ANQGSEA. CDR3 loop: CSAADRGSPTEAFF. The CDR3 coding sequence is TGCAGCGCCGCGGACAGGGGTTCTCCGACTGAAGCTTTCTTT.

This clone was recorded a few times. CDR3: CAWSVQVNTEAFF. CDR3 nucleotide sequence: TGTGCCTGGAGTGTACAGGTAAACACTGAAGCTTTCTTT. This chain links TRBV30 with TRBJ1-1; TRBD1 is a possible D gene (5 bases). The CDR3 runs 13 residues. Trimming pared 0 bases from V and 2 bases from J, leaving 7 bases between. Germline-derived CDR1 and CDR2 are GTSNPN and SVGIG (reference sequence).

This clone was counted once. Here the CDR3 reads CASSVGGGLGETQYF. CDR3 DNA sequence: TGTGCCAGCAGCGTAGGTGGGGGACTAGGGGAGACCCAGTACTTC. V gene TRBV9 combines with J gene TRBJ2-5; 8 nucleotides agree with TRBD2. This CDR3 is built from 15 residues. The V and J ends lost 0 bases and 5 bases, in that order; junction bases with no gene match: 6. Looked up from germline, CDR1 is SGDLS and CDR2 is YYNGEE. Full variable domain (missing parts from reference TRBV9 and TRBJ2-5): DSGVTQTPKHLITATGQRVTLRCSPRSGDLSVYWYQQSLDQGLQFLIQYYNGEERAKGNILERFSAQQFPDLHSELNLSSLELGDSALYFCASSVGGGLGETQYFGPGTRLLVL.

The CDR3 is CASSQPDRRGRWEQFF. CDR3 DNA: TGTGCCAGCAGCCAACCGGACAGGAGGGGGCGTTGGGAGCAGTTCTTC. The chain links TRBV11-2 to TRBJ2-1, with D maybe TRBD1 (7 bases). This CDR3 is 16 amino acids long. Germline values: CDR1 SGHAT, CDR2 FQNNGV. With 5 bases removed from V and 10 bases from J, the gap between germline ends came to 24 bases.

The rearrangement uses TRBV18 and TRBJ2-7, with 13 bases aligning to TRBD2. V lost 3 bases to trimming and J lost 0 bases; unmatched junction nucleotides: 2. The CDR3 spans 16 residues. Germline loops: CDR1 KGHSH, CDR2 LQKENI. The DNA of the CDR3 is TGTGCCAGCTCACCCAGACTAGCGGGAGGCTCCTACGAGCAGTACTTC. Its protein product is CASSPRLAGGSYEQYF.

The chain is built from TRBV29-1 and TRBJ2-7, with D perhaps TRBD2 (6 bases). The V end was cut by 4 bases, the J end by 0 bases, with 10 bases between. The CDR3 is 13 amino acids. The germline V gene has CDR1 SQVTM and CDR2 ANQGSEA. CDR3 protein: CSVAQGLSYEQYF. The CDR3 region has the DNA TGCAGCGTTGCCCAGGGACTCTCCTACGAGCAGTACTTC.

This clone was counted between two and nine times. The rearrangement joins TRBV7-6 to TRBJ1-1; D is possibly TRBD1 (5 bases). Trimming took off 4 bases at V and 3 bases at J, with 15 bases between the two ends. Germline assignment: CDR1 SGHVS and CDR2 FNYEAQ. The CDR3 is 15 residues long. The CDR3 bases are TGTGCCAGCAGCTCCAATAGCGCGGGGGACACTGAAGCTTTCTTT. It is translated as CASSSNSAGDTEAFF.

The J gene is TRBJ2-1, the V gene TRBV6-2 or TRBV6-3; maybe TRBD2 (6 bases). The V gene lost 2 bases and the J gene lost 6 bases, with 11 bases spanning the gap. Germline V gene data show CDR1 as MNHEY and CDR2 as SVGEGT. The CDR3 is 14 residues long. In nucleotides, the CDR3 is TGTGCCAGCAGTTACGGAGGGCTAGCCAATGAGCAGTTCTTC. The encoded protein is CASSYGGLANEQFF.

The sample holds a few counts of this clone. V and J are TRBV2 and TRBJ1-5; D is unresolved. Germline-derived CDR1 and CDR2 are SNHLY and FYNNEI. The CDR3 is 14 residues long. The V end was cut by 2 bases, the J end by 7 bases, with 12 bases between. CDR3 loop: CASSEREEDQPQHF. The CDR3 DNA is TGTGCCAGCAGTGAAAGGGAGGAGGACCAGCCCCAGCATTTT.

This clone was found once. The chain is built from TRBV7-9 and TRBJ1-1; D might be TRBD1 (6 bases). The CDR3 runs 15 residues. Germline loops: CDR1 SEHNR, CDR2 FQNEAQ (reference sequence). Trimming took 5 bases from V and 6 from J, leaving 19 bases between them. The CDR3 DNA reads TGTGCCAGCAGCATCGCAGGGGTGGTGCGGGCTGAAGCTTTCTTT. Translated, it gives CASSIAGVVRAEAFF.

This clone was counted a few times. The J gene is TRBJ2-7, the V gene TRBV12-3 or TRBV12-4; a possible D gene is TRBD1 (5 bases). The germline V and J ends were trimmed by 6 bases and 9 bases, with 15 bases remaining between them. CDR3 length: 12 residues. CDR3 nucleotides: TGTGCCAGCAGAAACGCAGGGTCCGCGCAGTACTTC. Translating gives CASRNAGSAQYF.

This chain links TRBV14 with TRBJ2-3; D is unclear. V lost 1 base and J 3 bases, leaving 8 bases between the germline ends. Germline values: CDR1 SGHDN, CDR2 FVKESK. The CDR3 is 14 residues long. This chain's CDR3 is CASSQVGWTDTQYF. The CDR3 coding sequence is TGTGCCAGCAGCCAAGTCGGTTGGACAGATACGCAGTATTTT.

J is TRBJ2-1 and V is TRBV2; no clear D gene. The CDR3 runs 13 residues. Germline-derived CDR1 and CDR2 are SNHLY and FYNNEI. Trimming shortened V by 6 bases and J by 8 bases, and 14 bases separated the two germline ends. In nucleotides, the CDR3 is TGTGCCAGCAGGCGGAAAGGTCTCGATGAGCAGTTCTTC. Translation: CASRRKGLDEQFF.

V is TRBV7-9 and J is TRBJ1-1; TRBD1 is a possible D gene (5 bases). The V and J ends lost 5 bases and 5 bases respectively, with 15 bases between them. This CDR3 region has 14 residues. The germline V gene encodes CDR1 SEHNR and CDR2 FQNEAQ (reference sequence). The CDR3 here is CASSRLGEFTEAFF. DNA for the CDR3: TGTGCCAGCAGCCGTTTAGGGGAATTTACTGAAGCTTTCTTT.

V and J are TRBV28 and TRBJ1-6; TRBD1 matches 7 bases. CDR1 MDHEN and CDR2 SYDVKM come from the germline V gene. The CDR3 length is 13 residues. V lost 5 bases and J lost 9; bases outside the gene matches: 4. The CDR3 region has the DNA TGTGCCAGCAGTCGGGACAGACCTTCACCCCTCCACTTT. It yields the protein CASSRDRPSPLHF. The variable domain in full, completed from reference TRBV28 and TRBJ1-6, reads DVKVTQSSRYLVKRTGEKVFLECVQDMDHENMFWYRQDPGLGLRLIYFSYDVKMKEKGDIPEGYSVSREKKERFSLILESASTNQTSMYLCASSRDRPSPLHFGNGTRLTVT.

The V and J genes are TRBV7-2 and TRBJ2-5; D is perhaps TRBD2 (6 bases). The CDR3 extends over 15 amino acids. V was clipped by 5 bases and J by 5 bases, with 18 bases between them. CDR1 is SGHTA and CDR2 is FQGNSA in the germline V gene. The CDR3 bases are TGTGCCAGCAGCCCAGAGGCGGGATCGAGGGAGACCCAGTACTTC. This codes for CASSPEAGSRETQYF. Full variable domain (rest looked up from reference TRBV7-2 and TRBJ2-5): GAGVSQSPSNKVTEKGKDVELRCDPISGHTALYWYRQSLGQGLEFLIYFQGNSAPDKSGLPSDRFSAERTGGSVSTLTIQRTQQEDSAVYLCASSPEAGSRETQYFGPGTRLLVL.

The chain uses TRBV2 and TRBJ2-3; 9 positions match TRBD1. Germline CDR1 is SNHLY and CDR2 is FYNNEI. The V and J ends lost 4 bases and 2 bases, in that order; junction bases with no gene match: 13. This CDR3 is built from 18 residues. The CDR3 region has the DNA TGTGCCAGCAGTGGTAGGGCGGCCGGGACAGGGCCCACAGATACGCAGTATTTT. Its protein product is CASSGRAAGTGPTDTQYF. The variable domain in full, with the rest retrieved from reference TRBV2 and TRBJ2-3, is EPEVTQTPSHQVTQMGQEVILRCVPISNHLYFYWYRQILGQKVEFLVSFYNNEISEKSEIFDDQFSVERPDGSNFTLKIRSTKLEDSAMYFCASSGRAAGTGPTDTQYFGPGTRLTVL.

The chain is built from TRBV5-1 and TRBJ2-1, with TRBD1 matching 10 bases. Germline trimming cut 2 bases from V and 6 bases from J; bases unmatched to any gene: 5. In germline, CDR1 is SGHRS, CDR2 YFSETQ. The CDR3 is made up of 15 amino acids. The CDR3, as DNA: TGCGCCAGCAGCTTCGGACAGGGGGGTTCCAATGAGCAGTTCTTC. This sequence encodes CASSFGQGGSNEQFF.

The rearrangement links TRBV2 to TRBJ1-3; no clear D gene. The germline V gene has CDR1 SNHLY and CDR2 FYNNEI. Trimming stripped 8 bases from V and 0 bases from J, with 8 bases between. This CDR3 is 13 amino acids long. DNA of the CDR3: TGTGCCAGCCGGTTTTCCTCTGGAAACACCATATATTTT. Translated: CASRFSSGNTIYF.

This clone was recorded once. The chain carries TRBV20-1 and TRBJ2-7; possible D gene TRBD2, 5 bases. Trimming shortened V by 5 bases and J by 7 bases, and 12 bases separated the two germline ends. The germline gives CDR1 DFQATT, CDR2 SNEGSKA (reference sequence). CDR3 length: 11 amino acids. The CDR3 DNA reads TGCAGTGCTTTCTCGTCGGGAGAGCAGTACTTC. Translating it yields CSAFSSGEQYF.

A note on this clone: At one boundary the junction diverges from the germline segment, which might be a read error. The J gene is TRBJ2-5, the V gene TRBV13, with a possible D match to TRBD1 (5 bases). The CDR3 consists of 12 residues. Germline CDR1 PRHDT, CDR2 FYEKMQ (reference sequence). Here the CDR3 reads CAGSQGQETQYF. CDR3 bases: TGTGCCGGCAGTCAGGGCCAAGAGACCCAGTACTTC. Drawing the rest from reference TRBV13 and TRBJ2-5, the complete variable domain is AAGVIQSPRHLIKEKRETATLKCYPIPRHDTVYWYQQGPGQDPQFLISFYEKMQSDKGSIPDRFSAQQFSDYHSELNMSSLELGDSALYFCAGSQGQETQYFGPGTRLLVL.

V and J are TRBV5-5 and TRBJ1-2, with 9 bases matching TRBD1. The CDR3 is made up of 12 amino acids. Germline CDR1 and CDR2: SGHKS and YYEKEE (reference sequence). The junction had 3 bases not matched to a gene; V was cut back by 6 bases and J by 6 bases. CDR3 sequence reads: CASTRDRDGYTF. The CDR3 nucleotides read TGTGCCAGCACACGGGACAGGGATGGCTACACCTTC.

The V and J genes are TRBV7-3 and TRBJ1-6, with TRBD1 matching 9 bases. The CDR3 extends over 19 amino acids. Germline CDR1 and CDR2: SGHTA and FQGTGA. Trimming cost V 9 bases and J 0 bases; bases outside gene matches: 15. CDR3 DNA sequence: TGTGCCAGTTTCTCAGACAGGGGGACCCGTAGCTCCTATAATTCACCCCTCCACTTT. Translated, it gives CASFSDRGTRSSYNSPLHF. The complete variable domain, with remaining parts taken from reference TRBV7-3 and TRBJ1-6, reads GAGVSQTPSNKVTEKGKYVELRCDPISGHTALYWYRQSLGQGPEFLIYFQGTGAADDSGLPNDRFFAVRPEGSVSTLKIQRTERGDSAVYLCASFSDRGTRSSYNSPLHFGNGTRLTVT.